Below are 22 T cell receptor beta chains sequenced from a single sample in a study of regulatory T cells in long-lasting Graves disease. CDR3-region Arm-PCR and iRepertoire HTBI primers produced the TCR beta libraries. TCRdb reprocessed the multiplex PCR reads via MiXCR and lists one record per CDR3 protein. The table has about 660,000 distinct CDR3 sequences, around 32% seen once. The time point denotes: persistent/refractory GD, antithyroid drugs over 5 years with positive TRAb. Following extraction of RNA from PBMCs, that RNA was used to make the TCR library. Sequencing was performed on peripheral blood mononuclear cells (PBMCs), taken when the disease was refractory, from a patient treated with antithyroid drugs. Receptors were obtained from a female donor with Graves disease.

This chain connects TRBV14 to TRBJ2-7; 9 bases are shared with TRBD2. The CDR3 runs 15 residues. V trimming: 0 bases; J trimming: 4 bases; junction bases outside the gene matches: 4. Germline V gene data show CDR1 as SGHDN and CDR2 as FVKESK. CDR3 DNA: TGTGCCAGCAGCCAAGAAGCGGGAGGACCGTACGAGCAGTACTTC. Amino acids: CASSQEAGGPYEQYF. The whole variable domain, filled in from reference TRBV14 and TRBJ2-7, reads EAGVTQFPSHSVIEKGQTVTLRCDPISGHDNLYWYRRVMGKEIKFLLHFVKESKQDESGMPNNRFLAERTGGTYSTLKVQPAELEDSGVYFCASSQEAGGPYEQYFGPGTRLTVT.

The genes are TRBV30 and TRBJ2-2; D is ambiguous. Trimming cost V 2 bases and J 3 bases, with 10 bases left between them. Germline V lookup: CDR1 GTSNPN, CDR2 SVGIG (reference sequence). The CDR3 spans 14 residues. CDR3 nucleotide sequence: TGTGCCTGGAGTCCTAGGTCTTACACCGGGGAGCTGTTTTTT. It encodes CAWSPRSYTGELFF.

This clonotype was seen at least ten times. This sequence joins TRBV3-1 and TRBJ2-7; unclear D gene. Germline lookup yields CDR1 LGHDT and CDR2 YNNKEL (reference sequence). The CDR3 totals 12 residues. V was trimmed by 3 bases and J by 0 bases, leaving 3 bases between them. The CDR3 region is CASSQTSYEQYF. CDR3 in DNA: TGTGCCAGCAGCCAGACCTCCTACGAGCAGTACTTC.

This chain joins TRBV28 and TRBJ1-1; 9 nucleotides align to TRBD1. The CDR3 runs to 14 residues. CDR1 and CDR2 (germline): MDHEN, SYDVKM. Unmatched junction bases numbered 9, after V lost 6 bases and J lost 7 bases. The CDR3 sequence is CASRSGTGPREAFF. CDR3 nucleotides: TGTGCCAGCAGATCCGGGACAGGGCCTCGTGAAGCTTTCTTT.

The rearrangement links TRBV30 to TRBJ2-2; TRBD1 might be the D (6 bases). The germline V gene encodes CDR1 GTSNPN and CDR2 SVGIG (reference sequence). V dropped 4 bases and J dropped 7 bases, with 19 bases sitting between them. This CDR3 region has 15 residues. CDR3 sequence: CAWNRMRRGVGELFF. The CDR3 DNA sequence: TGTGCCTGGAACCGAATGCGCAGGGGCGTCGGGGAGCTGTTTTTT. The variable domain in full, completed from reference TRBV30 and TRBJ2-2, reads SQTIHQWPATLVQPVGSPLSLECTVEGTSNPNLYWYRQAAGRGLQLLFYSVGIGQISSEVPQNLSASRPQDRQFILSSKKLLLSDSGFYLCAWNRMRRGVGELFFGEGSRLTVL.

Points on this clonotype: A far larger clone is only one base removed, so a read error is likely. V gene TRBV28 combines with J gene TRBJ1-4; D remains ambiguous. With 6 bases removed from V and 5 bases from J, the gap between germline ends came to 13 bases. The CDR3 totals 14 residues. Germline V CDR1 and CDR2: MDHEN, SYDVKM. This CDR3 reads CASSLYSRNEKLFF. CDR3 DNA: TGTGCCAGCAGCTTGTACAGTCGGAATGAAAAACTGTTTTTT. The full variable domain, completed using reference TRBV28 and TRBJ1-4, is DVKVTQSSRYLVKRTGEKVFLECVQDMDHENMFWYRQDPGLGLRLIYFSYDVKMKEKGDIPEGYSVSREKKERFSLILESASTNQTSMYLCASSLYSRNEKLFFGSGTQLSVL.

This chain joins TRBV25-1 and TRBJ1-2, with D unresolved. V lost 1 base and J lost 2, with 11 bases in between. CDR1 and CDR2 (germline): MGHDK, SYGVNS. This CDR3 region has 15 residues. The CDR3 loop is CASSESRGRNYGYTF. CDR3 in DNA: TGTGCCAGCAGTGAATCCCGCGGCAGAAACTATGGCTACACCTTC.

This clonotype was seen only a few times. The chain is built from TRBV5-1 and TRBJ1-1; D is undetermined. The germline CDR1 and CDR2 sequences are SGHRS and YFSETQ. Trimming took 0 bases from V and 1 from J, leaving 10 bases between them. The CDR3 totals 15 residues. Here the CDR3 reads CASSLGRSTNTEAFF. CDR3 sequence (DNA): TGCGCCAGCAGCTTGGGTCGGTCTACGAACACTGAAGCTTTCTTT. Full variable domain (missing parts from reference TRBV5-1 and TRBJ1-1): KAGVTQTPRYLIKTRGQQVTLSCSPISGHRSVSWYQQTPGQGLQFLFEYFSETQRNKGNFPGRFSGRQFSNSRSEMNVSTLELGDSALYLCASSLGRSTNTEAFFGQGTRLTVV.

V and J are TRBV7-9 and TRBJ1-4; TRBD1 matches 10 bases. V lost 3 bases and J lost 2; bases outside the gene matches: 12. This CDR3 has 19 residues. Germline-derived CDR1 and CDR2 are SEHNR and FQNEAQ (reference sequence). CDR3 coding DNA: TGTGCCAGCAGCTTGATAAGCGTGGGACAGGGGTGGACTAATGAAAAACTGTTTTTT. Translation gives CASSLISVGQGWTNEKLFF.

In this sample, this clonotype turned up a few times. J is TRBJ1-1 and V is TRBV28; TRBD1 might be the D (6 bases). The CDR3 runs 14 residues. Trimming left V 7 bases short and J 1 base short, with 13 bases between. Germline lookup yields CDR1 MDHEN and CDR2 SYDVKM. The CDR3 DNA follows: TGTGCCAGCAAGATAGGGGGGGCGAACACTGAAGCTTTCTTT. This sequence encodes CASKIGGANTEAFF.

The chain carries TRBV14 and TRBJ2-7; D call uncertain. Trimming took off 2 bases at V and 3 bases at J, with 5 bases between the two ends. CDR1 is SGHDN, CDR2 FVKESK, per germline. CDR3 length: 12 residues. The CDR3 bases are TGTGCCAGCAGCCAAACCTACTACGAGCAGTACTTC. The encoded protein is CASSQTYYEQYF.

The chain recombines TRBV3-1 with TRBJ1-2, with D maybe TRBD1 (5 bases). V lost 1 base, J lost 2 bases, and 8 bases lay in between. The length of the CDR3 is 14 residues. Germline V lookup: CDR1 LGHDT, CDR2 YNNKEL (reference sequence). In DNA form, the CDR3 reads TGTGCCAGCAGCCAAGGATGGGGGAACTATGGCTACACCTTC. Its translation: CASSQGWGNYGYTF.

This clonotype occurred a few times. CDR3 coding DNA: TGTGCCAGCAACAGGGGGCAGAGGAGAACTAATGAAAAACTGTTTTTT. Translated: CASNRGQRRTNEKLFF. The rearrangement joins TRBV19 to TRBJ1-4, with TRBD1 matching over 9 bases. Unmatched junction bases numbered 9, after V lost 9 bases and J lost 1 base. There are 16 residues in the CDR3. Germline V CDR1 and CDR2: LNHDA, SQIVND (reference sequence).

This rearrangement joins TRBV7-9 to TRBJ1-2; the D gene is possibly TRBD1 (6 bases). V shed 5 bases and J shed 5 bases, with 18 bases lying between them. Germline V lookup: CDR1 SEHNR, CDR2 FQNEAQ (reference sequence). The CDR3 contains 15 residues. The DNA for the CDR3 is TGTGCCAGCAGCCTTAGGGCGGACAGCAGATATGGCTACACCTTC. It translates to CASSLRADSRYGYTF.

This chain uses TRBV11-2 with TRBJ2-5; 13 bases fit TRBD2. This CDR3 comprises 18 residues. The J segment lost 1 base and the V segment lost 5 bases, leaving 10 bases of the junction unmatched. Germline CDR1 reads SGHAT; CDR2 reads FQNNGV. CDR3 in amino acids: CASSAGTSGMAPQETQYF. CDR3 coding DNA: TGTGCCAGCAGCGCCGGGACTAGCGGGATGGCGCCCCAAGAGACCCAGTACTTC.

The J gene is TRBJ2-2, the V gene TRBV11-3, with 11 bases identical to TRBD2. The CDR3 is 17 amino acids. Losses at the gene ends were 4 bases for V and 6 bases for J; bases not matched to a gene: 10. Looked up from germline, CDR1 is SGHNT and CDR2 is YENEEA. In DNA, the CDR3 is TGTGCCAGCAGCTACCTCCCCGGGACTAGCGGTCCCGGGGAGCTGTTTTTT. This gives the protein CASSYLPGTSGPGELFF.

V gene TRBV6-2 or TRBV6-3 combines with J gene TRBJ1-1, with D maybe TRBD1 (6 bases). Trimming cost V 8 bases and J 4 bases, with 17 bases left between them. CDR3 size: 14 residues. Germline CDR1 MNHEY, CDR2 SVGEGT. CDR3 protein: CASRRYRDTTEAFF. As DNA, the CDR3 is TGTGCCAGCCGACGATACCGGGACACCACTGAAGCTTTCTTT.

The table lists this clonotype with many counts. The chain has TRBV6-2 or TRBV6-3 and TRBJ2-5; TRBD1 is a possible D gene (5 bases). The CDR3 has 15 residues. The germline V gene encodes CDR1 MNHEY and CDR2 SVGEGT. V was cut by 5 bases and J by 5 bases, with 18 bases left in between. CDR3 in DNA: TGTGCCAGCAGTGAACCCTTCAGGGCTCGCGAGACCCAGTACTTC. Translating gives CASSEPFRARETQYF.

The DNA for the CDR3 is TGTGCCAGCAGCAAAGCGGGACGCCAAGAGACCCAGTACTTC. Its translation: CASSKAGRQETQYF. The genes are TRBV7-9 and TRBJ2-5; 7 bases match TRBD2. The CDR3 has 14 residues. From germline, CDR1 is SEHNR and CDR2 FQNEAQ (reference sequence). Unmatched junction bases numbered 4, after V lost 5 bases and J lost 1 base.

This clonotype has only a few counts. This chain connects TRBV6-1 to TRBJ1-5; 7 nucleotides match TRBD1. The CDR3 has 15 amino acids. Germline V gene data show CDR1 as MNHNS and CDR2 as SASEGT. V gave up 6 bases and J gave up 7 bases; unmatched junction bases: 12. The chain's CDR3 is CASRSGRGKGQPQHF. The CDR3 nucleotides read TGTGCCAGCAGATCCGGCAGGGGGAAGGGGCAGCCCCAGCATTTT.

The V call is TRBV12-3 or TRBV12-4, the J call TRBJ2-5, with D possibly being TRBD1 (6 bases). Trimming removed 4 bases at V and 4 bases at J, with 13 bases between. This CDR3 has 14 amino acids. The chain's CDR3 is CASSSQGQRETQYF. CDR3 nucleotide sequence: TGTGCCAGCAGTTCACAGGGTCAGAGAGAGACCCAGTACTTC.

The chain joins TRBV6-2 or TRBV6-3 to TRBJ2-1; D may be TRBD2 (6 bases). V lost 8 bases and J lost 4, with 15 bases in between. The CDR3 loop spans 14 amino acids. The germline CDR1 and CDR2 sequences are MNHEY and SVGEGT. Here the CDR3 DNA reads TGTGCCAGCCTCCGGGACTGGCAATACAATGAGCAGTTCTTC. Amino acids: CASLRDWQYNEQFF.